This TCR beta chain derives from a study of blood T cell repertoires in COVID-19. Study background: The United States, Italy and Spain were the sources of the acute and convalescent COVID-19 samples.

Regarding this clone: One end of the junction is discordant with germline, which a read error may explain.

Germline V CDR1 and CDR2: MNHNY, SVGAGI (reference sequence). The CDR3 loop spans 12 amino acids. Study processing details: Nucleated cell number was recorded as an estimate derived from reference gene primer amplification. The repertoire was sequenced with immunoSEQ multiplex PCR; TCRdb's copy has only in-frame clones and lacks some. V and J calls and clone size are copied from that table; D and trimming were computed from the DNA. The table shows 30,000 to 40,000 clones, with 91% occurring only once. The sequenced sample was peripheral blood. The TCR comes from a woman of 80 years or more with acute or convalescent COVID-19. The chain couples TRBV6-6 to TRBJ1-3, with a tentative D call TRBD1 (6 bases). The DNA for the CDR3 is TGTGCCAGCAGTTACTCCCGAGGGGGATTAGATTTT. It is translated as CASSYSRGGLDF.